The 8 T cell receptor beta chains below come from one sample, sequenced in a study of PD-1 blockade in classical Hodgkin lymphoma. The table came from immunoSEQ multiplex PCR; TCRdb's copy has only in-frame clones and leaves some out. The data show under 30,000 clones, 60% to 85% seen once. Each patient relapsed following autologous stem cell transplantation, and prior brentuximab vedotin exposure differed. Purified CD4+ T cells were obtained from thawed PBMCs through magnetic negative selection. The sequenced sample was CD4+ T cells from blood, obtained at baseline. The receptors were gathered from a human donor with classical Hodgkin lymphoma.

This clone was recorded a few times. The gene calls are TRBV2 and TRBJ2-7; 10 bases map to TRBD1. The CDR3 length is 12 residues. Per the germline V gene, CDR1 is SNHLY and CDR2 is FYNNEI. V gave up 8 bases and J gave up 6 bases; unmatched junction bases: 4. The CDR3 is CASGQGELEQYF. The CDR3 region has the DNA TGTGCCAGCGGACAGGGGGAACTCGAGCAGTACTTC.

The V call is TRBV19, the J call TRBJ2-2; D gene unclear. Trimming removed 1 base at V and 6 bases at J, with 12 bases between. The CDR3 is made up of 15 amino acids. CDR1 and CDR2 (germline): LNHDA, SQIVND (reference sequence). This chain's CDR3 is CASSIGSRVAGELFF. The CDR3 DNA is TGTGCCAGTAGTATAGGAAGTAGGGTCGCCGGGGAGCTGTTTTTT. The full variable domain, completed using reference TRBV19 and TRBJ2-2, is DGGITQSPKYLFRKEGQNVTLSCEQNLNHDAMYWYRQDPGQGLRLIYYSQIVNDFQKGDIAEGYSVSREKKESFPLTVTSAQKNPTAFYLCASSIGSRVAGELFFGEGSRLTVL.

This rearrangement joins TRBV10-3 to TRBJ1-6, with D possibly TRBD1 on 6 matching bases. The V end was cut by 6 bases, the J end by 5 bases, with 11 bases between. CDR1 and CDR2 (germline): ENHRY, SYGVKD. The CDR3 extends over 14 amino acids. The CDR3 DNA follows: TGTGCCATCAGGGCCTGGACAGATAATTCACCCCTCCACTTT. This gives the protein CAIRAWTDNSPLHF.

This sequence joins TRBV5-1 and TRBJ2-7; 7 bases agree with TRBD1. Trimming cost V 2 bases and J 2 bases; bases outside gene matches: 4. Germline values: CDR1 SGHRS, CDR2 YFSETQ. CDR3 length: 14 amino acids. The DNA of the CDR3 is TGCGCCAGCAGCTTTACAGGGGATACCTACGAGCAGTACTTC. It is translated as CASSFTGDTYEQYF.

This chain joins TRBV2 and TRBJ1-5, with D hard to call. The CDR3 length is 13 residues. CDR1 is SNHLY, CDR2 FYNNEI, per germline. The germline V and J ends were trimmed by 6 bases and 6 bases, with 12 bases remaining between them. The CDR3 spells CASRDEVRQPQHF. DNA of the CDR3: TGTGCCAGCAGGGATGAGGTCCGTCAGCCCCAGCATTTT.

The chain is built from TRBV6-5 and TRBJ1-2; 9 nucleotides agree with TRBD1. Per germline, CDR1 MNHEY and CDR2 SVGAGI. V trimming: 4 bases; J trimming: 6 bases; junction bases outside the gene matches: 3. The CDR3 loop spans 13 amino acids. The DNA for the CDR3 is TGTGCCAGCAGTTGGGACAGGGTGAATGGCTACACCTTC. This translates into CASSWDRVNGYTF.

The CDR3 DNA reads as TGTGCCAGCGGCAACAACGCCGGAAACACCATATATTTT. This encodes CASGNNAGNTIYF. V gene TRBV11-2 combines with J gene TRBJ1-3, with D uncertain. CDR1 is SGHAT, CDR2 FQNNGV, per germline. V was trimmed by 8 bases and J by 4 bases, leaving 12 bases between them. The CDR3 is 13 amino acids. Combining the CDR3 with reference TRBV11-2 and TRBJ1-3 gives the whole variable domain EAGVAQSPRYKIIEKRQSVAFWCNPISGHATLYWYQQILGQGPKLLIQFQNNGVVDDSQLPKDRFSAERLKGVDSTLKIQPAKLEDSAVYLCASGNNAGNTIYFGEGSWLTVV.

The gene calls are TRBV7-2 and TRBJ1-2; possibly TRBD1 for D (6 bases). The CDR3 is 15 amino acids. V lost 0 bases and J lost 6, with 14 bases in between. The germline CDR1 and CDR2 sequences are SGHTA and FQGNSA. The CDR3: CASSLAQLQGHGYTF. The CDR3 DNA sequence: TGTGCCAGCAGCTTAGCGCAACTACAGGGCCATGGCTACACCTTC.